This passage covers 7 T cell receptor beta chains from one sample sequenced in a study of OX40 agonist ivuxolimab in advanced cancers. This table comes from immunoSEQ multiplex PCR, and its TCRdb copy is limited to in-frame clones, with some not included. Of roughly 93,000 clones in the sample, 91% are singletons; the top ten hold around 1.7%. This sample comprised CD4+ or CD8+ T cells sorted from blood, obtained in a trial of the OX40 agonist ivuxolimab. Source of these receptors: an adult with an advanced solid tumor such as melanoma, head and neck, liver or kidney cancer.

This chain connects TRBV27 to TRBJ2-7, with 7 nucleotides matching TRBD1. J lost 2 bases, V lost 5 bases, and 12 bases had no gene match. There are 16 residues in the CDR3. The germline V gene has CDR1 MNHEY and CDR2 SMNVEV (reference sequence). In DNA form, the CDR3 reads TGTGCCAGCAGTACCCAAGTAGGGGGCCCAACCTACGAGCAGTACTTC. Translation gives CASSTQVGGPTYEQYF.

This clone was picked up one time. CDR3 amino acids: CASSYGSGSQETQYF. In DNA, the CDR3 is TGCGCCAGCAGCTATGGTAGCGGGTCCCAAGAGACCCAGTACTTC. The chain links TRBV5-1 to TRBJ2-5; 7 bases are a match to TRBD2. The germline V gene encodes CDR1 SGHRS and CDR2 YFSETQ. This CDR3 has 15 amino acids. V lost 3 bases, J lost 1 base, and 6 bases stayed unmatched.

The sample holds one count of this clone. This sequence joins TRBV4-3 and TRBJ2-3, with TRBD2 matching over 8 bases. Germline values: CDR1 LGHNA, CDR2 YSLEER. V gave up 5 bases and J gave up 4 bases; unmatched junction bases: 5. The CDR3 consists of 14 residues. The CDR3 DNA follows: TGCGCCAGCAGCTACACGGGGGGGGCAGATACGCAGTATTTT. The encoded protein is CASSYTGGADTQYF.

This sequence joins TRBV7-9 and TRBJ1-4; D gene ambiguous. The CDR3 covers 13 residues. The germline V and J ends were trimmed by 1 base and 8 bases, with 8 bases remaining between them. Germline loops: CDR1 SEHNR, CDR2 FQNEAQ (reference sequence). This CDR3 reads CASSLDMVEKLFF. The CDR3, as DNA: TGTGCCAGCAGCTTAGACATGGTAGAAAAACTGTTTTTT.

The V and J genes are TRBV7-2 and TRBJ1-3, with D perhaps TRBD1 (6 bases). V was pared by 8 bases and J by 4 bases, with 12 bases between. Germline-derived CDR1 and CDR2 are SGHTA and FQGNSA. The CDR3 consists of 13 residues. DNA of the CDR3: TGTGCCAGCCGACCTCAGGGGGGAAACACCATATATTTT. Residues: CASRPQGGNTIYF.

This clone was found a few times. The V gene is TRBV5-3, the J gene TRBJ2-5; TRBD1 or TRBD2 may be the D gene (5 bases each). TRBV5-3 is classed as an ORF, of uncertain function. V was trimmed by 4 bases and J by 9 bases, leaving 16 bases between them. The CDR3 spans 13 residues. The CDR3 here is CARSRDHSWSQYF. In DNA, the CDR3 is TGTGCCAGAAGCCGGGACCACAGCTGGTCCCAGTACTTC.

V is TRBV28 and J is TRBJ2-5; TRBD1 is a possible D gene (6 bases). CDR1 is MDHEN, CDR2 SYDVKM, per germline. The CDR3 runs to 16 residues. Trimming took 5 bases from V and 1 from J, leaving 17 bases between them. DNA of the CDR3: TGTGCCAGCAGTCAATCTGGACAGACACGCCAAGAGACCCAGTACTTC. Amino acids: CASSQSGQTRQETQYF.